What follows are 32 T cell receptor beta chains derived from one specimen sequenced in a study of cytomegalovirus exposure and HLA in healthy donors. PCR was performed using 60 Vbeta and 13 Jbeta primers. Sequencing used immunoSEQ multiplex PCR; TCRdb keeps in-frame clones, though not all of them. The data hold about 160,000 clones, with about three quarters observed a single time. The sample was PBMCs. These receptor sequences come from a woman aged 25 to 45 in good health and CMV-seronegative.

DNA of the CDR3: TGCGCCAGCAGCCAAGCACTCTATAAAGAGACCCAGTACTTC. It translates to CASSQALYKETQYF. The rearrangement links TRBV4-1 to TRBJ2-5; D uncertain. Germline CDR1 is MGHRA and CDR2 is YSYEKL. This CDR3 region has 14 residues. Deletions cut 1 base from V and 3 bases from J, with 9 bases between.

This chain joins TRBV13 and TRBJ1-2, with 10 nucleotides matching TRBD1. Per the germline V gene, CDR1 is PRHDT and CDR2 is FYEKMQ (reference sequence). The CDR3 length is 18 residues. V shed 5 bases and J 3 bases; nucleotides not matched to a gene: 15. The CDR3 loop is CASSTTPGQGFIDYGYTF. CDR3 DNA sequence: TGTGCCAGCAGCACTACACCGGGACAGGGGTTCATTGACTATGGCTACACCTTC.

A note on this clone: One end of the junction does not line up with germline, which may come from a read error. V and J are TRBV28 and TRBJ1-4; unclear D gene. The CDR3 loop spans 11 amino acids. Germline lookup yields CDR1 MDHEN and CDR2 SYDVKM. The CDR3 loop reads CASSSSLGPAF. The CDR3 bases are TGTGCCAGCAGTTCCTCCCTTGGCCCTGCTTTT.

For this clone: Other DNA sequences from this sample encode an identical CDR3 as well. V and J are TRBV5-1 and TRBJ2-7; D possibly corresponds to TRBD2 (5 bases). V dropped 1 base and J dropped 6 bases, with 11 bases sitting between them. Germline V gene data show CDR1 as SGHRS and CDR2 as YFSETQ. The CDR3 extends over 13 amino acids. CDR3 loop: CASSLSPEGEQYF. The CDR3 DNA reads as TGCGCCAGCAGCTTGAGCCCCGAGGGCGAGCAGTACTTC.

CDR3 sequence (DNA): TGTGCCAGCAGCTCCCGGAGTAGCGGGGGGGCCCATGAGCAGTTCTTC. It is translated as CASSSRSSGGAHEQFF. The chain joins TRBV9 to TRBJ2-1; 11 positions agree with TRBD2. This CDR3 is 16 amino acids long. Germline loops: CDR1 SGDLS, CDR2 YYNGEE. The V gene end was trimmed by 4 bases and the J gene end by 8 bases; junction bases not matched to a gene: 11.

V gene TRBV5-1 combines with J gene TRBJ1-1, with D maybe TRBD1 (5 bases). The germline V gene has CDR1 SGHRS and CDR2 YFSETQ. The CDR3 extends over 15 amino acids. V was clipped by 4 bases and J by 7 bases, with 20 bases between them. CDR3 amino acids: CASSTTPQGMGEAFF. The CDR3 DNA reads TGCGCCAGCAGCACCACTCCCCAGGGTATGGGTGAAGCTTTCTTT.

The J gene is TRBJ2-1, the V gene TRBV4-1; D unresolved. V lost 2 bases and J lost 0, with 11 bases in between. This CDR3 spans 16 amino acids. In germline, CDR1 is MGHRA, CDR2 YSYEKL. CDR3 loop: CASSQPKHSSYNEQFF. The CDR3 DNA sequence: TGCGCCAGCAGCCAACCCAAACACAGCTCCTACAATGAGCAGTTCTTC.

The chain is built from TRBV2 and TRBJ1-5, with 7 bases that match TRBD1. J gave up 0 bases and V 2 bases, and 4 bases lay outside the gene matches. CDR3 length: 16 residues. CDR1 is SNHLY and CDR2 is FYNNEI in the germline V gene. Here the CDR3 DNA reads TGTGCCAGCAGTGAACCCGACAGGGCTAGCAATCAGCCCCAGCATTTT. Its protein is CASSEPDRASNQPQHF.

The genes are TRBV25-1 and TRBJ1-4; TRBD1 aligns across 7 bases. Germline-derived CDR1 and CDR2 are MGHDK and SYGVNS. Trimming removed 6 bases from V and 4 bases from J; junction bases left unmatched: 8. The CDR3 consists of 15 residues. In DNA, the CDR3 is TGTGCCAGCAGCGCCACGGACAGGCTTAATGAAAAACTGTTTTTT. Translating gives CASSATDRLNEKLFF.

This clone was counted once. This chain joins TRBV5-1 and TRBJ2-5, with 10 nucleotides matching TRBD1. V dropped 4 bases and J dropped 3; count of bases not matched to a gene: 6. CDR3 length: 15 amino acids. Germline V gene sequence: CDR1 SGHRS, CDR2 YFSETQ. CDR3 sequence (DNA): TGCGCCAGCAGCCACCACGGGACAGGGGAAGAGACCCAGTACTTC. It specifies CASSHHGTGEETQYF.

The CDR3, as DNA: TGTGCCAGCTCACCACTATCGGGAAATGAAAAACTGTTTTTT. Protein: CASSPLSGNEKLFF. The rearrangement links TRBV18 to TRBJ1-4; D unclear. The CDR3 length is 14 residues. Germline CDR1 and CDR2: KGHSH and LQKENI. V was pared by 1 base and J by 5 bases, with 8 bases between.

DNA for the CDR3: TGTGCCAGCAGTTTATCTTCCGGGGCGGGAGTCTCTGGAAACACCATATATTTT. Residues: CASSLSSGAGVSGNTIYF. The rearrangement links TRBV28 to TRBJ1-3, with a possible D match to TRBD1 (5 bases). Germline assignment: CDR1 MDHEN and CDR2 SYDVKM. Trimming removed 1 base from V and 0 bases from J, with 16 bases in between. CDR3 length: 18 residues. Looking up the rest from reference TRBV28 and TRBJ1-3 gives the full variable domain: DVKVTQSSRYLVKRTGEKVFLECVQDMDHENMFWYRQDPGLGLRLIYFSYDVKMKEKGDIPEGYSVSREKKERFSLILESASTNQTSMYLCASSLSSGAGVSGNTIYFGEGSWLTVV.

This clone was counted only a few times. The V call is TRBV5-1, the J call TRBJ1-2, with D unclear. CDR3 length: 12 amino acids. The germline gives CDR1 SGHRS, CDR2 YFSETQ. Deletions cut 0 bases from V and 8 bases from J, with 8 bases between. The CDR3 is CASSLDAAGYTF. In DNA, the CDR3 is TGCGCCAGCAGCTTGGACGCCGCGGGCTACACCTTC.

This clone appeared once. CDR3 residues: CASRWTSGGATDTQYF. In nucleotides, the CDR3 is TGTGCCAGCAGGTGGACTAGCGGGGGAGCCACAGATACGCAGTATTTT. This chain joins TRBV28 and TRBJ2-3, with 13 bases that match TRBD2. V dropped 6 bases and J dropped 2; count of bases not matched to a gene: 5. The germline gives CDR1 MDHEN, CDR2 SYDVKM. This CDR3 region has 16 residues.

The chain joins TRBV28 to TRBJ1-5; 7 bases map to TRBD1. Germline CDR1 MDHEN, CDR2 SYDVKM. Unmatched junction bases numbered 5, after V lost 5 bases and J lost 4 bases. This CDR3 has 14 residues. For the CDR3, the DNA is TGTGCCAGCAGTGACAGGGTACGGAATCAGCCCCAGCATTTT. Protein: CASSDRVRNQPQHF. Full variable domain (outside the CDR3, taken from reference TRBV28 and TRBJ1-5): DVKVTQSSRYLVKRTGEKVFLECVQDMDHENMFWYRQDPGLGLRLIYFSYDVKMKEKGDIPEGYSVSREKKERFSLILESASTNQTSMYLCASSDRVRNQPQHFGDGTRLSIL.

This chain joins TRBV29-1 and TRBJ2-5; 10 bases are shared with TRBD2. CDR1 is SQVTM, CDR2 ANQGSEA, per germline. This CDR3 contains 12 residues. Losses at the gene ends were 7 bases for V and 3 bases for J; bases not matched to a gene: 2. The CDR3 DNA reads as TGCAGCGGCGGACTAGCGGAAGAGACCCAGTACTTC. Encoded protein: CSGGLAEETQYF.

The chain links TRBV6-5 to TRBJ1-1; the D is unclear. V gave up 8 bases and J gave up 1 base, with 11 bases separating them. CDR1 is MNHEY, CDR2 SVGAGI, per germline. The length of the CDR3 is 13 residues. CDR3 bases: TGTGCCAGCCGTCGGGGAGAGAACACTGAAGCTTTCTTT. This sequence encodes CASRRGENTEAFF.

This rearrangement joins TRBV2 to TRBJ2-7; the D gene is possibly TRBD1 (6 bases). V was pared by 3 bases and J by 7 bases, with 19 bases between. This CDR3 is 15 amino acids long. In germline, CDR1 is SNHLY, CDR2 FYNNEI. As DNA, the CDR3 is TGTGCCAGCAGTGACGTTGCCAGGGGTAAGGAAGAGCAGTACTTC. Its protein is CASSDVARGKEEQYF.

This chain uses TRBV7-9 with TRBJ1-3; D unresolved. Germline V gives CDR1 SEHNR, CDR2 FQNEAQ (reference sequence). The V end lost 6 bases, the J end lost 5 bases, and 17 bases lay between the germline ends. The CDR3 consists of 15 residues. The CDR3 DNA reads TGTGCCAGCAGTACCCTCCCCGGGGTTAGAAACACCATATATTTT. This gives the protein CASSTLPGVRNTIYF.

The chain joins TRBV18 to TRBJ2-1; perhaps TRBD2 as D (5 bases). The CDR3 length is 11 residues. Trimming left V 3 bases short and J 8 bases short, with 5 bases between. CDR1 and CDR2 from the germline V gene are KGHSH and LQKENI. CDR3 sequence (DNA): TGTGCCAGCTCACCCGGGGATGAGCAGTTCTTC. Its protein product is CASSPGDEQFF.

CDR3 sequence: CAIGASNQPQHF. In DNA, the CDR3 is TGTGCCATCGGGGCTTCTAATCAGCCCCAGCATTTT. The rearrangement links TRBV10-3 to TRBJ1-5; D might be TRBD1 (5 bases). This CDR3 contains 12 residues. Trimming left V 8 bases short and J 4 bases short, with 9 bases between. Germline CDR1 reads ENHRY; CDR2 reads SYGVKD.

The rearrangement links TRBV29-1 to TRBJ1-1, with a weak D call TRBD1 (6 bases). Trimming cost V 5 bases and J 0 bases, with 22 bases left between them. Germline CDR1 is SQVTM and CDR2 is ANQGSEA. The CDR3 runs to 17 residues. In DNA form, the CDR3 reads TGCAGCGTTTCAAATTTACAGGGATGGAGCATGAACACTGAAGCTTTCTTT. This gives the protein CSVSNLQGWSMNTEAFF.

This clone is categorized as medium-sized. The chain combines TRBV7-2 with TRBJ2-1; D ambiguous. Trimming cost V 5 bases and J 5 bases, with 16 bases left between them. The CDR3 is 15 residues long. Germline V gives CDR1 SGHTA, CDR2 FQGNSA. This chain's CDR3 is CASSLVFFGHNEQFF. The DNA for the CDR3 is TGTGCCAGCAGCCTCGTCTTTTTCGGTCACAATGAGCAGTTCTTC.

V gene TRBV4-1 combines with J gene TRBJ2-7, with D perhaps matching TRBD1 (6 bases). V dropped 1 base and J dropped 3 bases, with 10 bases sitting between them. Germline CDR1 reads MGHRA; CDR2 reads YSYEKL. This CDR3 has 14 residues. DNA of the CDR3: TGCGCCAGCAGCCAAGGATTAGGGGGCTACGAGCAGTACTTC. Translation: CASSQGLGGYEQYF.

The rearrangement joins TRBV18 to TRBJ2-7; D perhaps matches TRBD2 (7 bases). Per the germline V gene, CDR1 is KGHSH and CDR2 is LQKENI. The CDR3 is 14 residues long. V was trimmed by 6 bases and J by 2 bases, leaving 14 bases between them. The CDR3 DNA sequence: TGTGCCAGCTCCCCGGGGGGCGCGACCTACGAGCAGTACTTC. Translating it yields CASSPGGATYEQYF.

V and J are TRBV6-5 and TRBJ1-5; TRBD1 aligns across 7 bases. The junction had 7 bases not matched to a gene; V was cut back by 10 bases and J by 4 bases. This CDR3 is built from 13 residues. Germline CDR1 reads MNHEY; CDR2 reads SVGAGI. The CDR3 DNA reads TGTGCCACCCAACTACAGGGGAATCAGCCCCAGCATTTT. As protein: CATQLQGNQPQHF.

The sample holds a few counts of this clone. This chain links TRBV6-6 with TRBJ1-1, with D unresolved. The germline V and J ends were trimmed by 6 bases and 0 bases, with 11 bases remaining between them. Germline V CDR1 and CDR2: MNHNY, SVGAGI (reference sequence). The CDR3 runs 14 residues. The CDR3 protein is CASRRGRLNTEAFF. The CDR3 DNA is TGTGCCAGCAGACGCGGGCGCTTGAACACTGAAGCTTTCTTT.

The DNA of the CDR3 is TGTGCCATCAGTGCTCAGGATACGCAGTATTTT. Protein product: CAISAQDTQYF. V usage is TRBV10-3 and J usage is TRBJ2-3; D uncertain. This CDR3 has 11 amino acids. From germline, CDR1 is ENHRY and CDR2 SYGVKD. Trimming left V 4 bases short and J 6 bases short, with 5 bases between.

This clone was counted between two and nine times. This sequence joins TRBV6-5 and TRBJ1-1, with 10 nucleotides matching TRBD1. The CDR3 totals 12 residues. Losses at the gene ends were 6 bases for V and 8 bases for J; bases not matched to a gene: 3. Germline loops: CDR1 MNHEY, CDR2 SVGAGI. CDR3 in DNA: TGTGCCAGCAGCAGGACAGGGGGGGAAGCTTTCTTT. Translating gives CASSRTGGEAFF.

This clone was picked up one time. A read error may account for a junction end that differs from germline. The chain recombines TRBV27 with TRBJ2-6; D perhaps matches TRBD1 (6 bases). Germline loops: CDR1 MNHEY, CDR2 SMNVEV (reference sequence). The CDR3 runs 16 residues. The CDR3 DNA reads as TGTGCCACCTTCACCCCCGGGACAACCGGGGCCAACGGCCTGACTTTC. This encodes CATFTPGTTGANGLTF.

The chain recombines TRBV6-1 with TRBJ2-3; a weak D match, TRBD2 (6 bases). CDR1 MNHNS and CDR2 SASEGT come from the germline V gene. The CDR3 sequence is 12 residues long. V lost 2 bases to trimming and J lost 6 bases, with 6 bases between them. This CDR3 reads CASSERGDTQYF. Written as DNA, the CDR3 is TGTGCCAGCAGTGAACGGGGGGATACGCAGTATTTT.

This sequence joins TRBV9 and TRBJ2-2, with D unclear. CDR1 SGDLS and CDR2 YYNGEE come from the germline V gene. Trimming took off 4 bases at V and 3 bases at J, with 16 bases between the two ends. CDR3 size: 16 residues. CDR3 DNA: TGTGCCAGCAGCTCTCTGCCAGGTTCGGACACCGGGGAGCTGTTTTTT. Translation: CASSSLPGSDTGELFF.